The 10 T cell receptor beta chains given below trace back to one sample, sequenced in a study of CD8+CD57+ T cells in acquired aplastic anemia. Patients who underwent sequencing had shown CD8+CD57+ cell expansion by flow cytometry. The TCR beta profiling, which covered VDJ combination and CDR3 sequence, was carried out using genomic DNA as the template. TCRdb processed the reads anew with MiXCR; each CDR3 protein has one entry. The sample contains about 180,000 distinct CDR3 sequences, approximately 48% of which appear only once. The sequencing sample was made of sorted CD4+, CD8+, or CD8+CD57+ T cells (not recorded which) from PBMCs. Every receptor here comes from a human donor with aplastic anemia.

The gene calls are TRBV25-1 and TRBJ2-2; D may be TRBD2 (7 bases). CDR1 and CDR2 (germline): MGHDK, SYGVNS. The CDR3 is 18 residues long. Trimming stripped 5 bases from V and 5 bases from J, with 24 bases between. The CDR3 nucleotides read TGTGCCAGCAGTTGGGGGGGCGGCGGGAGAGGGAGTACCGGGGAGCTGTTTTTT. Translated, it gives CASSWGGGGRGSTGELFF.

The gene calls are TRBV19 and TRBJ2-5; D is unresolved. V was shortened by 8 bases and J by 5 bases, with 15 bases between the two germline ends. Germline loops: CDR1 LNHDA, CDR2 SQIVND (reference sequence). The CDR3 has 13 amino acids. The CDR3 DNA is TGTGCCAGTTGGGTTTGGGGTTCCGAGACCCAGTACTTC. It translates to CASWVWGSETQYF.

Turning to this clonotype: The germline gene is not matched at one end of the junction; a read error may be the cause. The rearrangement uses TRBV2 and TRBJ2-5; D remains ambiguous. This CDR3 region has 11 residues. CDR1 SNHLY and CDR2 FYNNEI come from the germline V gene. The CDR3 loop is CASGVDWDLVF. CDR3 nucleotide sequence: TGTGCCAGCGGGGTTGACTGGGATCTAGTATTC. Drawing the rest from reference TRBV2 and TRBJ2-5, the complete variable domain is EPEVTQTPSHQVTQMGQEVILRCVPISNHLYFYWYRQILGQKVEFLVSFYNNEISEKSEIFDDQFSVERPDGSNFTLKIRSTKLEDSAMYFCASGVDWDLVFGPGTRLLVL.

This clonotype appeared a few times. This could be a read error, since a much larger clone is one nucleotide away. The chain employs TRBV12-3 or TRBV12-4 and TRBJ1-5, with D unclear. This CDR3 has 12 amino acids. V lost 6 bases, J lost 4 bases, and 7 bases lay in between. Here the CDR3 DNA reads TGTGCCAGCAGGTTGGTGAATCAGCCCCAGCATTTT. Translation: CASRLVNQPQHF.

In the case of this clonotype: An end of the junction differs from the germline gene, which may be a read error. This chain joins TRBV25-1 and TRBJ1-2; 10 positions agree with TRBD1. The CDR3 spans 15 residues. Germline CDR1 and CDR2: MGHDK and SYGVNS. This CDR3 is CASSLGTGDGYGYIF. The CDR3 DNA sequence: TGTGCCAGCAGCTTGGGGACAGGGGACGGTTATGGCTACATCTTC.

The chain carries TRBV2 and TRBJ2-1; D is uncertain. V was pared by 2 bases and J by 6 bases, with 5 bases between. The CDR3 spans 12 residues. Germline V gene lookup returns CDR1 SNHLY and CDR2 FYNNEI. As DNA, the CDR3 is TGTGCCAGCAGTGAATATACCAATGAGCAGTTCTTC. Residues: CASSEYTNEQFF.

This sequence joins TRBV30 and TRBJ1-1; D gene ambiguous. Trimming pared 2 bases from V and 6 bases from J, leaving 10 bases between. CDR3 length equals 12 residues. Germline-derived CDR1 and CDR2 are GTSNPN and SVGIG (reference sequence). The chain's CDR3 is CAWSPQTAEAFF. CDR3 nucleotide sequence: TGTGCCTGGAGTCCCCAGACGGCTGAAGCTTTCTTT.

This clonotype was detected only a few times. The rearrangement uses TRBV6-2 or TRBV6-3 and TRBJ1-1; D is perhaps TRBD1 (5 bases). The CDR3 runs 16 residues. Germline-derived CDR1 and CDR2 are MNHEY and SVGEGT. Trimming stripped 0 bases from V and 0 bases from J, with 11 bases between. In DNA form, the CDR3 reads TGTGCCAGCAGTTACTCGCGAACGGGGGTGAACACTGAAGCTTTCTTT. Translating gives CASSYSRTGVNTEAFF.

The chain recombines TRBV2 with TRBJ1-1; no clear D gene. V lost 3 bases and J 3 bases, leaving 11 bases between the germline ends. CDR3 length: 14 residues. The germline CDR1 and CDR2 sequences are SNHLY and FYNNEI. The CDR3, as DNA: TGTGCCAGCAGTGACGGGGTAGAGGACACTGAAGCTTTCTTT. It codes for CASSDGVEDTEAFF.

CDR3 sequence (DNA): TGTGCCAGCAGCCTTGGACAGGCCTTATCCTACGAGCAGTACTTC. It specifies CASSLGQALSYEQYF. The V and J genes are TRBV2 and TRBJ2-7; TRBD1 matches 7 bases. Losses at the gene ends were 6 bases for V and 1 base for J; bases not matched to a gene: 9. Germline loops: CDR1 SNHLY, CDR2 FYNNEI. This CDR3 is 15 amino acids long. The variable domain in full, completed from reference TRBV2 and TRBJ2-7, reads EPEVTQTPSHQVTQMGQEVILRCVPISNHLYFYWYRQILGQKVEFLVSFYNNEISEKSEIFDDQFSVERPDGSNFTLKIRSTKLEDSAMYFCASSLGQALSYEQYFGPGTRLTVT.